The entry below gives a single T cell receptor beta chain sequence along with its context. The data derive from a study of neoadjuvant anti-PD-1 for oral cavity cancer. Produced via immunoSEQ multiplex PCR; TCRdb's table is partial and in-frame only. The repertoire consists of some 7,700 clones, with around 70% occurring once and the leading ten covering roughly 2.9%. The CDR3 spans 14 residues. Germline values: CDR1 SGHRS, CDR2 YFSETQ. V dropped 6 bases and J dropped 5 bases, with 17 bases sitting between them. The time point is: after neoadjuvant nivolumab, at surgical resection. The sample consisted of PBMCs, taken after nivolumab (anti-PD-1) treatment. The sequence was obtained from a person aged 40 to 85 with oral cavity squamous cell carcinoma. The chain carries TRBV5-1 and TRBJ1-2, with D possibly matching TRBD1 (5 bases). The CDR3 sequence: CASKPDAGAYGYTF. The CDR3 DNA sequence: TGCGCCAGCAAACCTGACGCCGGGGCTTATGGCTACACCTTC.